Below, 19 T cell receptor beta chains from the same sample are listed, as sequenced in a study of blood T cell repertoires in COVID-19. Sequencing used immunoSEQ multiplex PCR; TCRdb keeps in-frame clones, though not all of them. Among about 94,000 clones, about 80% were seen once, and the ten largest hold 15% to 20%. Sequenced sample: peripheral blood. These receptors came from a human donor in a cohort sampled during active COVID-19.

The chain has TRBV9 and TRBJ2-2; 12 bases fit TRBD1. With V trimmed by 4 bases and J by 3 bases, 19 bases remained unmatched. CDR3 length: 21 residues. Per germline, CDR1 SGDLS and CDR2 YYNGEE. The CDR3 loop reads CASSPTFGGQGAFWDTGELFF. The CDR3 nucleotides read TGTGCCAGCAGCCCGACCTTCGGGGGACAGGGGGCTTTTTGGGACACCGGGGAGCTGTTTTTT.

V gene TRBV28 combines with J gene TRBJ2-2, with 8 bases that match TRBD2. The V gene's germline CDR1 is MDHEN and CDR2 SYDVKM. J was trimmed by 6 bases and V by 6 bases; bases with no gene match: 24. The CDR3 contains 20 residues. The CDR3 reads CASSLTQRGPRARFPGELFF. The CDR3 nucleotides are TGTGCCAGCAGCCTTACCCAGCGGGGGCCCCGGGCGAGGTTTCCCGGGGAGCTGTTTTTT.

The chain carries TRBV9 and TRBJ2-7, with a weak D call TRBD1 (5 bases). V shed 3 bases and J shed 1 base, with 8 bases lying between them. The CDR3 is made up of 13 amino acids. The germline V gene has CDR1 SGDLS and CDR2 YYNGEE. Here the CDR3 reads CASSADSSYEQYF. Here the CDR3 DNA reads TGTGCCAGCAGCGCCGACAGTTCCTACGAGCAGTACTTC.

CDR3 sequence reads: CASSHGQDEQYF. In DNA, the CDR3 is TGTGCCAGCTCTCATGGACAGGACGAGCAGTACTTC. The genes are TRBV18 and TRBJ2-7, with 7 bases fitting TRBD1. Germline V gives CDR1 KGHSH, CDR2 LQKENI. With 6 bases clipped from V and 5 bases from J, the junction kept 4 bases outside the gene matches. CDR3 length: 12 residues.

The CDR3 nucleotides read TGTGCCAGCAGCCCATACCGGGGTGTCCCTACGATGACCCAGTACTTC. Its protein is CASSPYRGVPTMTQYF. The chain joins TRBV12-1 to TRBJ2-5; TRBD2, the table's D call, lacks a check against the DNA. TRBV12-1 is a known pseudogene. This CDR3 region has 16 residues.

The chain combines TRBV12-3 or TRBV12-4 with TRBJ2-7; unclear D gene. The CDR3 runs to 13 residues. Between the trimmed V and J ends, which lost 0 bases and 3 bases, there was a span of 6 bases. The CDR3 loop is CASSLAAGYEQYF. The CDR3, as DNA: TGTGCCAGCAGTTTAGCAGCCGGCTACGAGCAGTACTTC.

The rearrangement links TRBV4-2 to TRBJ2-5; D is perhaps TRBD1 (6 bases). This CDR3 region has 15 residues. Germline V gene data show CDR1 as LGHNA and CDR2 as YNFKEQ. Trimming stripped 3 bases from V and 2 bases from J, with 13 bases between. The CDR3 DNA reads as TGTGCCAGCAGCCAGGACGGACAGAGACAAGAGACCCAGTACTTC. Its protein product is CASSQDGQRQETQYF.

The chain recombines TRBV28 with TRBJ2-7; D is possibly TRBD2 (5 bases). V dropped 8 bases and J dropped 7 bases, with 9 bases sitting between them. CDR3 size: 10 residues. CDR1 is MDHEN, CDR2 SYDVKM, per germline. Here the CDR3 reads CASRRGEQYF. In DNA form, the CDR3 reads TGTGCCAGCCGGAGAGGGGAGCAGTACTTC.

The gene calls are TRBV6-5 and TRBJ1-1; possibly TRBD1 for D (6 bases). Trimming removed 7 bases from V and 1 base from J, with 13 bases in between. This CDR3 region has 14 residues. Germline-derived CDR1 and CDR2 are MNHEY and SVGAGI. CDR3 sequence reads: CASTLDRQNTEAFF. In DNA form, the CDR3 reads TGTGCCAGCACGCTAGACAGGCAGAACACTGAAGCTTTCTTT.

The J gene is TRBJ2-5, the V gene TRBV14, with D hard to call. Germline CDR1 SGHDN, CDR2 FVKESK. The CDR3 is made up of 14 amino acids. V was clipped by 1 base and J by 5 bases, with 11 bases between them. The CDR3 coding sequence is TGTGCCAGCAGCCAAGGTCCAGGATGGGAGACCCAGTACTTC. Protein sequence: CASSQGPGWETQYF.

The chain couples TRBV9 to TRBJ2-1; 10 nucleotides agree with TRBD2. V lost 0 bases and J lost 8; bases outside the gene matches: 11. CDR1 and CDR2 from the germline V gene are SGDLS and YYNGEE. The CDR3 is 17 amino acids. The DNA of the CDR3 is TGTGCCAGCAGCGTAGGACCCAGCGGGAGGGCCAGGGATGAGCAGTTCTTC. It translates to CASSVGPSGRARDEQFF.

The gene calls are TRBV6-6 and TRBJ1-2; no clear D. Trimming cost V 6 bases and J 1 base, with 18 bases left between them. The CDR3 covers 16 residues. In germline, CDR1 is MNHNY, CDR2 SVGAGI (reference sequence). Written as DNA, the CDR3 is TGTGCCAGCAGCTTGTATCCCCCTGGGCATAACTATGGCTACACCTTC. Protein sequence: CASSLYPPGHNYGYTF.

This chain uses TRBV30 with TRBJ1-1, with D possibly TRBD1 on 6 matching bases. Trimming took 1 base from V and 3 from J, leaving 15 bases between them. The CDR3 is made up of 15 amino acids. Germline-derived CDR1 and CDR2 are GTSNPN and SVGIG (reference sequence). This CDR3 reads CAWSAHRARDTEAFF. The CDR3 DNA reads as TGTGCCTGGAGTGCCCACAGGGCGCGGGACACTGAAGCTTTCTTT.

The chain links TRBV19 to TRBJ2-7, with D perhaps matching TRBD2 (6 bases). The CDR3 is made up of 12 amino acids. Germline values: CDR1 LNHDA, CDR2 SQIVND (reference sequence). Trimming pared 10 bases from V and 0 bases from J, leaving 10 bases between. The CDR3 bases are TGTGCCACTGGGGGGACCTCCTACGAGCAGTACTTC. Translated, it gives CATGGTSYEQYF.

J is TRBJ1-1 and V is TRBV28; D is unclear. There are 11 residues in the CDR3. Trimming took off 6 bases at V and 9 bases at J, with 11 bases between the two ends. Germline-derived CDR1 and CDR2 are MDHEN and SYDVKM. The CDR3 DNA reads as TGTGCCAGCAGCAATAGATATCAAGCTTTCTTT. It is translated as CASSNRYQAFF.

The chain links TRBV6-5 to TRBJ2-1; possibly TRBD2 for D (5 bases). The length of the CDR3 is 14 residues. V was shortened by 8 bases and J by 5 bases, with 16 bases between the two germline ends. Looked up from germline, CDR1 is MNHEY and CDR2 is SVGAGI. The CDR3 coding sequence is TGTGCCAGCGGGAGACCTCGCAGCCACAATGAGCAGTTCTTC. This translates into CASGRPRSHNEQFF.

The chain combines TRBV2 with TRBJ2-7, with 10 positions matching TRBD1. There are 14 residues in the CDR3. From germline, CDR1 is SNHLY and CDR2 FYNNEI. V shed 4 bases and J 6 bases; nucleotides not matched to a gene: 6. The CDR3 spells CASSVGQGSTEQYF. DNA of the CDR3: TGTGCCAGCAGTGTGGGACAGGGGTCCACCGAGCAGTACTTC.

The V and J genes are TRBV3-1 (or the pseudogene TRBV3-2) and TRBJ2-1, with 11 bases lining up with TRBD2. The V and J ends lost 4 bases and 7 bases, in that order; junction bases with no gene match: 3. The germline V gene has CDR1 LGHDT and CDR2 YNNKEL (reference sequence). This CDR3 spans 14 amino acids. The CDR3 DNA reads TGTGCCAGCAGCCTTAGCGGGAGGGGTAATGAGCAGTTCTTC. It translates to CASSLSGRGNEQFF.

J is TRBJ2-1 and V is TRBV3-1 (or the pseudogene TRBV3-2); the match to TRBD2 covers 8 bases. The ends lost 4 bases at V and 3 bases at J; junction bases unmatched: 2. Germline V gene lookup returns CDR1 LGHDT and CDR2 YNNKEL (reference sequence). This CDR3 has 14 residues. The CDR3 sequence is CASSRLASYNEQFF. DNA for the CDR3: TGTGCCAGCAGCCGACTAGCGAGCTACAATGAGCAGTTCTTC.